Listed below are T cell receptor beta chains from one sample, sequenced in a study of technical replicates of blood from a handful of donors. Libraries were prepared by immunoSEQ multiplex PCR; TCRdb keeps only in-frame clonotypes and omits some of them. The data show tens of thousands of clones, around 90% seen once. The sequenced sample consisted of T cells isolated from PBMCs. These TCRs come from a human donor in good health. CDR3s include the opening cysteine and the closing phenylalanine or tryptophan. D genes are given only for firm matches. Size tells how often a clone was seen (once, few, many) or the class of an expanded clone, and some rows leave it out.

D gene: TRBD2; V gene: TRBV4-1; clone size: -; J gene: TRBJ2-7; CDR3 DNA: TGCGCCAGCAGCCAAGATATAGCGGGGATCTACGAGCAGTACTTC; CDR3 protein: CASSQDIAGIYEQYF
D gene: -; V gene: TRBV29-1; clone size: few; J gene: TRBJ2-5; CDR3 DNA: TGCAGCGTCGACCACCCCCTAGCGTGGGAGACCCAGTACTTC; CDR3 protein: CSVDHPLAWETQYF
D gene: -; V gene: TRBV7-7; clone size: -; J gene: TRBJ1-1; CDR3 DNA: TGTGCCAGCAGCTCCAACATGAACACTGAAGCTTTCTTT; CDR3 protein: CASSSNMNTEAFF
D gene: TRBD2; V gene: TRBV6-5; clone size: -; J gene: TRBJ2-1; CDR3 DNA: TGTGCCAGCAGTTACTGGCCGGGAGGATTCATTGAGCAGTTCTTC; CDR3 protein: CASSYWPGGFIEQFF
D gene: -; V gene: TRBV11-3; clone size: -; J gene: TRBJ2-2; CDR3 DNA: TGTGCCAGCAGCACAACATGGGGGGCCGGGGAGCTGTTTTTT; CDR3 protein: CASSTTWGAGELFF
D gene: -; V gene: TRBV9; clone size: -; J gene: TRBJ2-5; CDR3 DNA: TGTGCCAGCAGCTCACAAATGAACCGGGCCCAGTACTTC; CDR3 protein: CASSSQMNRAQYF
D gene: -; V gene: TRBV27; clone size: -; J gene: TRBJ2-2; CDR3 DNA: TGTGCCAGCAGTTTTACCGGGATCACCGGGGAGCTGTTTTTT; CDR3 protein: CASSFTGITGELFF
D gene: -; V gene: TRBV6-4; clone size: -; J gene: TRBJ1-1; CDR3 DNA: TGTGCCAGCAGTGAAAATAGGCGGGAGTTGGACACTGAAGCTTTCTTT; CDR3 protein: CASSENRRELDTEAFF
D gene: -; V gene: TRBV10-1; clone size: -; J gene: TRBJ2-7; CDR3 DNA: TGCGCCAGCAGCTCGGACAGCCTCTCCTACGAGCAGTACTTC; CDR3 protein: CASSSDSLSYEQYF
D gene: -; V gene: TRBV5-1; clone size: -; J gene: TRBJ1-1; CDR3 DNA: TGCGCCAGCAGCTTGGGGCCTGAAGCTTTCTTT; CDR3 protein: CASSLGPEAFF
D gene: -; V gene: TRBV7-9; clone size: -; J gene: TRBJ2-7; CDR3 DNA: TGTGCCAGCAGCTTTGGCGGGTTGTCCTACGAGCAGTACTTC; CDR3 protein: CASSFGGLSYEQYF
D gene: -; V gene: TRBV20-1; clone size: -; J gene: TRBJ2-7; CDR3 DNA: TGCAGTGCTATCGTCGACGAGCAGTACTTC; CDR3 protein: CSAIVDEQYF
D gene: TRBD2; V gene: TRBV11-2; clone size: -; J gene: TRBJ2-4; CDR3 DNA: TGTGCCAGCAGCTTGGGACTAGCGGTTCAGTACTTC; CDR3 protein: CASSLGLAVQYF
D gene: -; V gene: TRBV5-6; clone size: -; J gene: TRBJ1-4; CDR3 DNA: TGTGCCAGCAGCTTGCAACGGACTAATGAAAAACTGTTTTTT; CDR3 protein: CASSLQRTNEKLFF
D gene: TRBD1; V gene: TRBV4-2; clone size: -; J gene: TRBJ2-5; CDR3 DNA: TGTGCCAGCAGCCAGGGGACAGGGTTTCAAGAGACCCAGTACTTC; CDR3 protein: CASSQGTGFQETQYF
D gene: -; V gene: TRBV10-2; clone size: -; J gene: TRBJ2-3; CDR3 DNA: TGCGCCAGCAGTGAGGAGCTCGCGGGATCCGCGGATACGCAGTATTTT; CDR3 protein: CASSEELAGSADTQYF
D gene: -; V gene: TRBV5-4; clone size: -; J gene: TRBJ2-1; CDR3 DNA: TGTGCCAGCAGCTGGAGAGATGAGCAGTTCTTC; CDR3 protein: CASSWRDEQFF
D gene: TRBD2; V gene: TRBV5-6; clone size: -; J gene: TRBJ2-7; CDR3 DNA: TGTGCCAGCAGCTTGCCGGGACTAGCTAGATCCGAGCAGTACTTC; CDR3 protein: CASSLPGLARSEQYF
D gene: -; V gene: TRBV7-3; clone size: -; J gene: TRBJ2-7; CDR3 DNA: TGTGCCAGCAGCCACCCCCCGGGAGAGCAGTACTTC; CDR3 protein: CASSHPPGEQYF
D gene: -; V gene: TRBV19; clone size: -; J gene: TRBJ1-1; CDR3 DNA: TGTGCCAGTAGTTTCAGGGTAGCCGCTTTCTTT; CDR3 protein: CASSFRVAAFF
D gene: -; V gene: TRBV30; clone size: -; J gene: TRBJ2-3; CDR3 DNA: TGTGCCTGGAGCACGAGTGCCTCCCCGGTCACAGATACGCAGTATTTT; CDR3 protein: CAWSTSASPVTDTQYF
D gene: -; V gene: TRBV20-1; clone size: -; J gene: TRBJ1-2; CDR3 DNA: TGCAGTGCTCTGACAGACTATGGCTACACCTTC; CDR3 protein: CSALTDYGYTF
D gene: -; V gene: TRBV18; clone size: -; J gene: TRBJ1-5; CDR3 DNA: TGTGCCAGCTCCCCTCTCCGGGATAGCAATCAGCCCCAGCATTTT; CDR3 protein: CASSPLRDSNQPQHF
D gene: TRBD1; V gene: TRBV29-1; clone size: -; J gene: TRBJ2-1; CDR3 DNA: TGCAGCGTTACAGGACAGGGGAGGAATGAGCAGTTCTTC; CDR3 protein: CSVTGQGRNEQFF
D gene: TRBD2; V gene: TRBV5-8; clone size: few; J gene: TRBJ2-5; CDR3 DNA: TGTGCCAGCAGACCGGGACTAGCGGGAAAAGAGACCCAGTACTTC; CDR3 protein: CASRPGLAGKETQYF
D gene: TRBD1; V gene: TRBV5-4; clone size: -; J gene: TRBJ2-1; CDR3 DNA: TGTGCCAGCAGGACAGGGGTCAATGAGCAGTTCTTC; CDR3 protein: CASRTGVNEQFF
D gene: TRBD1; V gene: TRBV10-3; clone size: -; J gene: TRBJ1-2; CDR3 DNA: TGTGCCATCACTAGGGACAGGGGGCTGGACTATGGCTACACCTTC; CDR3 protein: CAITRDRGLDYGYTF
D gene: -; V gene: TRBV5-1; clone size: -; J gene: TRBJ2-2; CDR3 DNA: TGCGCCAGCAGCTTGGGAGCGCTCGGGAACACCGGGGAGCTGTTTTTT; CDR3 protein: CASSLGALGNTGELFF
D gene: -; V gene: TRBV11-2; clone size: -; J gene: TRBJ2-3; CDR3 DNA: TGTGCCAGCAGCTTGACAGGATCACTTATAAACACAGATACGCAGTATTTT; CDR3 protein: CASSLTGSLINTDTQYF
D gene: TRBD1; V gene: TRBV27; clone size: once; J gene: TRBJ1-5; CDR3 DNA: TGTGCCAGCAGTCTCTACCGCCCTGGACAGGGGGTTCCTAGCAATCAGCCCCAGCATTTT; CDR3 protein: CASSLYRPGQGVPSNQPQHF
D gene: -; V gene: TRBV6-1; clone size: -; J gene: TRBJ1-5; CDR3 DNA: TGTGCCAGCAGTGAAGCGATCACGACAGTAAGCAATCAGCCCCAGCATTTT; CDR3 protein: CASSEAITTVSNQPQHF
D gene: -; V gene: TRBV19; clone size: -; J gene: TRBJ1-5; CDR3 DNA: TGTGCCAGTAGTTTTTTAGATCAGCCCCAGCATTTT; CDR3 protein: CASSFLDQPQHF
D gene: -; V gene: TRBV11-3; clone size: -; J gene: TRBJ1-3; CDR3 DNA: TGTGCCAGCAGCTCGAGCTCTGGAAACACCATATATTTT; CDR3 protein: CASSSSSGNTIYF
D gene: -; V gene: TRBV6-5; clone size: -; J gene: TRBJ2-3; CDR3 DNA: TGTGCCAGCAGGAGAGGGTTAGATACGCAGTATTTT; CDR3 protein: CASRRGLDTQYF
D gene: TRBD1; V gene: TRBV10-3; clone size: -; J gene: TRBJ1-3; CDR3 DNA: TGTGCCATCAGTGAGGGACAGGGTCAGATCTCTGGAAACACCATATATTTT; CDR3 protein: CAISEGQGQISGNTIYF
D gene: -; V gene: TRBV4-2; clone size: -; J gene: TRBJ1-4; CDR3 DNA: TGTGCCAGCAGCCCTCAGGGGAGTAATGAAAAACTGTTTTTT; CDR3 protein: CASSPQGSNEKLFF
D gene: -; V gene: TRBV6-1; clone size: -; J gene: TRBJ2-2; CDR3 DNA: TGTGCCAGCAGTGAAAGGACGGGAAGCACCGGGGAGCTGTTTTTT; CDR3 protein: CASSERTGSTGELFF
D gene: -; V gene: TRBV6-5; clone size: -; J gene: TRBJ2-1; CDR3 DNA: TGTGCCATTAGCGTTAGCTCCTACAATGAGCAGTTCTTC; CDR3 protein: CAISVSSYNEQFF
D gene: -; V gene: TRBV7-8; clone size: once; J gene: TRBJ1-5; CDR3 DNA: TGTGCCAGCAGCTTAGCAGGGACATCTCAGCCCCAGCATTTT; CDR3 protein: CASSLAGTSQPQHF
D gene: -; V gene: TRBV5-1; clone size: -; J gene: TRBJ2-5; CDR3 DNA: TGCGCCAGCAGCTTTACAGGGTACCAAGAGACCCAGTACTTC; CDR3 protein: CASSFTGYQETQYF
D gene: -; V gene: TRBV7-3; clone size: once; J gene: TRBJ1-1; CDR3 DNA: TGTGCCAGCAGCCCCCGCACAGGCCCTCTTATGAACACTGAAGCTTTCTTT; CDR3 protein: CASSPRTGPLMNTEAFF
D gene: -; V gene: TRBV27; clone size: -; J gene: TRBJ1-5; CDR3 DNA: TGTGCCAGCAGCGCCTGGGCGGGGGACCAGCCCCAGCATTTT; CDR3 protein: CASSAWAGDQPQHF
D gene: -; V gene: TRBV12-5; clone size: -; J gene: TRBJ2-2; CDR3 DNA: TGTGCTAGTGGTTTGCTACCAGGATTCCCCGGGGAGCTGTTTTTT; CDR3 protein: CASGLLPGFPGELFF
D gene: -; V gene: TRBV13; clone size: -; J gene: TRBJ1-2; CDR3 DNA: TGTGCCAGCAGCTTATCGGGTCACTATGGCTACACCTTC; CDR3 protein: CASSLSGHYGYTF
D gene: -; V gene: TRBV28; clone size: -; J gene: TRBJ2-7; CDR3 DNA: TGTGCCAGCCGTACAGCCTACGAGCAGTACTTC; CDR3 protein: CASRTAYEQYF